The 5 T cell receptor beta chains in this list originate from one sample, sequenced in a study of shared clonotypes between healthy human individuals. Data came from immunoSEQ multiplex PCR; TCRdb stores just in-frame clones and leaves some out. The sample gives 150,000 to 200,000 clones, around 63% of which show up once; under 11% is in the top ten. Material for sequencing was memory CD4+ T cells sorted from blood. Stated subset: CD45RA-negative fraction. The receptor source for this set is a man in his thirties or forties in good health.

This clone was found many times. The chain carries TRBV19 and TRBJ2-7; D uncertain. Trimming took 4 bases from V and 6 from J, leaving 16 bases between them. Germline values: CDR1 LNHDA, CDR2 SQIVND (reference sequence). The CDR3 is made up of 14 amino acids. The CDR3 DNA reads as TGTGCCAGTAGTAATAGTGGCGGACCGGGCGAGCAGTACTTC. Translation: CASSNSGGPGEQYF. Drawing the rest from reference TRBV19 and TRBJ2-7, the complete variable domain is DGGITQSPKYLFRKEGQNVTLSCEQNLNHDAMYWYRQDPGQGLRLIYYSQIVNDFQKGDIAEGYSVSREKKESFPLTVTSAQKNPTAFYLCASSNSGGPGEQYFGPGTRLTVT.

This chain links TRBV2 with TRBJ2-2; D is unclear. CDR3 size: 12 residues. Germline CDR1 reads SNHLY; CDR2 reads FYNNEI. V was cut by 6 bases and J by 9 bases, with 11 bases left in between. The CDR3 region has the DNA TGTGCCAGCAGAGTTAGACTTTGGGAGCTGTTTTTT. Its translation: CASRVRLWELFF.

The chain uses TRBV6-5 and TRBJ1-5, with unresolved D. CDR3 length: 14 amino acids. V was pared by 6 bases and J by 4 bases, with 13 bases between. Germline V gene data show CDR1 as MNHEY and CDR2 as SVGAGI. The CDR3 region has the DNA TGTGCCAGCAGCCAGGATCGAGGGAATCAGCCCCAGCATTTT. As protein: CASSQDRGNQPQHF.

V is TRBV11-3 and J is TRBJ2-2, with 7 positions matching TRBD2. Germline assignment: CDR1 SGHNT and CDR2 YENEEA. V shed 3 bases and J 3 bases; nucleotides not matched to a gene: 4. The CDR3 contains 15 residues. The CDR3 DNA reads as TGTGCCAGCAGCTTGGGAGGGGTCGACACCGGGGAGCTGTTTTTT. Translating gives CASSLGGVDTGELFF.

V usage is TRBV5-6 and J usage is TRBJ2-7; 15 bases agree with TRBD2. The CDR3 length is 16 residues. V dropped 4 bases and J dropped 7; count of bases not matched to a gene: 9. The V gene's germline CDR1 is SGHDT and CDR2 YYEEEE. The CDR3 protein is CASSLGLAGGPREQYF. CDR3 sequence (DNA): TGTGCCAGCAGCCTAGGACTAGCGGGAGGGCCGAGGGAGCAGTACTTC.